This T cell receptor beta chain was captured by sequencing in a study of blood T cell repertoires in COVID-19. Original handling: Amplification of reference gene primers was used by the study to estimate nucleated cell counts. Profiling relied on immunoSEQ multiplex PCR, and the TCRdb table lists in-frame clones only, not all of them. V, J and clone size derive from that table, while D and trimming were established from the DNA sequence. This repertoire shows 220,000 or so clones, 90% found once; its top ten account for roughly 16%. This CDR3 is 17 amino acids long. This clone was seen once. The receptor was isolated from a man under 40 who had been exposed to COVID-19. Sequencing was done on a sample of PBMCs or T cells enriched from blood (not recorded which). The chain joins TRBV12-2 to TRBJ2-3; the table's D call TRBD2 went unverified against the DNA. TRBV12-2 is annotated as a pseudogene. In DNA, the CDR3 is TGTGCAAGTCGCGGGACTAGCGGACGATCTAGCACAGATACGCAGTATTTT. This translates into CASRGTSGRSSTDTQYF.